A selection of T cell receptor beta chains follows, all from one sample in a study of cytomegalovirus exposure and HLA in healthy donors. The protocol was immunoSEQ multiplex PCR, while the TCRdb copy is restricted to in-frame clones and leaves out a portion. This sample has under 400,000 clones; nearly 90% occur once, and the top ten carry roughly 0.96%. Sequenced: PBMCs. The receptors stem from a man aged 25 to 40 in good health and CMV-seronegative. Each CDR3 is given with its conserved first and last residue. Each record gives: D gene, J gene, V gene, clone size, CDR3 DNA, CDR3 protein. The D gene is left open where the match is weak. Rows give clone size only sometimes, using once, few, many, or a class for an expanded clone.

d_call: .
j_call: TRBJ1-5
v_call: TRBV6-1
clone_size: .
cdr3_nt: TGTGCCAGCAGTGAAAGACAGTTAGTGAATGTTAGGAGCAATCAGCCCCAGCATTTT
cdr3_aa: CASSERQLVNVRSNQPQHF

d_call: .
j_call: TRBJ1-5
v_call: TRBV6-5
clone_size: .
cdr3_nt: TGTGCCAGCAGTGCGACGGGATTTAGCAATCAGCCCCAGCATTTT
cdr3_aa: CASSATGFSNQPQHF

d_call: .
j_call: TRBJ1-6
v_call: TRBV6-1
clone_size: .
cdr3_nt: TGTGCCAGCAGTTTCGGACAGAACCTCCACTTT
cdr3_aa: CASSFGQNLHF

d_call: TRBD1
j_call: TRBJ1-4
v_call: TRBV6-1
clone_size: .
cdr3_nt: TGTGCCAGCAGTGTCGGGACAGGGAATGAAAAACTGTTTTTT
cdr3_aa: CASSVGTGNEKLFF

d_call: .
j_call: TRBJ1-5
v_call: TRBV15
clone_size: .
cdr3_nt: TGTGCCACCAGTCGGACGTTGGGGGGTAGCAATCAGCCCCAGCATTTT
cdr3_aa: CATSRTLGGSNQPQHF

d_call: .
j_call: TRBJ2-1
v_call: TRBV29-1
clone_size: .
cdr3_nt: TGCAGCGTTGACGGGGGACCGAGCTCCTACAATGAGCAGTTCTTC
cdr3_aa: CSVDGGPSSYNEQFF

d_call: .
j_call: TRBJ2-3
v_call: TRBV6-1
clone_size: .
cdr3_nt: TGTGCCAGCAGTCACAGAGACACAGATACGCAGTATTTT
cdr3_aa: CASSHRDTDTQYF

d_call: TRBD1
j_call: TRBJ2-3
v_call: TRBV19
clone_size: .
cdr3_nt: TGTGCCAGTAGTACGGACAGGGCCGATACGCAGTATTTT
cdr3_aa: CASSTDRADTQYF

d_call: TRBD1
j_call: TRBJ1-2
v_call: TRBV27
clone_size: .
cdr3_nt: TGTGCCAGCAGTGAGAGGGGGCGATATGGCTACACCTTC
cdr3_aa: CASSERGRYGYTF

d_call: .
j_call: TRBJ1-4
v_call: TRBV6-5
clone_size: .
cdr3_nt: TGTGCCAGCAGTTACTTCGCAGGGAGGGAAAAACTGTTTTTT
cdr3_aa: CASSYFAGREKLFF

d_call: .
j_call: TRBJ1-6
v_call: TRBV11-2
clone_size: .
cdr3_nt: TGTGCCAGCAGCTCCCGAACGGCAGGGAATTCACCCCTCCACTTT
cdr3_aa: CASSSRTAGNSPLHF

d_call: TRBD1
j_call: TRBJ1-1
v_call: TRBV6-8
clone_size: .
cdr3_nt: TGTGCCAGCAGTTACCCGGAGACAGGGAGGAACACTGAAGCTTTCTTT
cdr3_aa: CASSYPETGRNTEAFF

d_call: TRBD1
j_call: TRBJ1-2
v_call: TRBV19
clone_size: .
cdr3_nt: TGTGCCAGTAGTACCGATGGGACAGGGGGCGCCTATGGCTACACCTTC
cdr3_aa: CASSTDGTGGAYGYTF

d_call: .
j_call: TRBJ2-3
v_call: TRBV4-2
clone_size: once
cdr3_nt: TGTGCCAGCAGCCAAGATCCAACCGACTCGCTTAACACAGATACGCAGTATTTT
cdr3_aa: CASSQDPTDSLNTDTQYF

d_call: TRBD1
j_call: TRBJ1-1
v_call: TRBV25-1
clone_size: once
cdr3_nt: TGTGCCAGCATCCGGGACAGGGGGCGAGGTGGTACTGAAGCTTTCTTT
cdr3_aa: CASIRDRGRGGTEAFF

d_call: .
j_call: TRBJ1-5
v_call: TRBV2
clone_size: .
cdr3_nt: TGTGCCAGCAGCTTCAGGGGTAGGAGCAATCAGCCCCAGCATTTT
cdr3_aa: CASSFRGRSNQPQHF

d_call: .
j_call: TRBJ2-1
v_call: TRBV14
clone_size: .
cdr3_nt: TGTGCCAGCAGCCAACAGGCTCCAGCCTCCTACAATGAGCAGTTCTTC
cdr3_aa: CASSQQAPASYNEQFF

d_call: TRBD1
j_call: TRBJ1-5
v_call: TRBV30
clone_size: .
cdr3_nt: TGTGCCTGGAGTTCGGGACAGGGCAATCAGCCCCAGCATTTT
cdr3_aa: CAWSSGQGNQPQHF

d_call: .
j_call: TRBJ2-7
v_call: TRBV27
clone_size: few
cdr3_nt: TGTGCCAGCAGCCGTGACACCACCTACGAGCAGTACTTC
cdr3_aa: CASSRDTTYEQYF

d_call: .
j_call: TRBJ2-1
v_call: TRBV11-2
clone_size: .
cdr3_nt: TGTGCCAGCAGCTCCCCTAGGGGAACCTACAATGAGCAGTTCTTC
cdr3_aa: CASSSPRGTYNEQFF

d_call: .
j_call: TRBJ1-3
v_call: TRBV6-1
clone_size: .
cdr3_nt: TGTGCCAGCAGTGAAGACAGGGGAAACACCATATATTTT
cdr3_aa: CASSEDRGNTIYF

d_call: TRBD1
j_call: TRBJ2-2
v_call: TRBV6-6
clone_size: once
cdr3_nt: TGTGCCAGCAGTGCCCGGGACAGGGACACCGGGGAGCTGTTTTTT
cdr3_aa: CASSARDRDTGELFF

d_call: .
j_call: TRBJ1-6
v_call: TRBV30
clone_size: .
cdr3_nt: TGTGCCTGGACCCCCATAGGGGATTCACCCCTCCACTTT
cdr3_aa: CAWTPIGDSPLHF

d_call: .
j_call: TRBJ1-2
v_call: TRBV27
clone_size: .
cdr3_nt: TGTGCCAGCAGTTTATCATCAGGGAACTATGGCTACACCTTC
cdr3_aa: CASSLSSGNYGYTF

d_call: .
j_call: TRBJ2-7
v_call: TRBV7-9
clone_size: .
cdr3_nt: TGTGCCAGCAGCTTACCAATGTACGAGCAGTACTTC
cdr3_aa: CASSLPMYEQYF

d_call: TRBD2
j_call: TRBJ2-7
v_call: TRBV27
clone_size: .
cdr3_nt: TGTGCCAGCAGTCGACTAGCGGGGGGAACAACCTACGAGCAGTACTTC
cdr3_aa: CASSRLAGGTTYEQYF

d_call: TRBD1
j_call: TRBJ2-2
v_call: TRBV6-6
clone_size: .
cdr3_nt: TGTGCCAGCAGGACCACCGGGACAGGGAACACCGGGGAGCTGTTTTTT
cdr3_aa: CASRTTGTGNTGELFF

d_call: TRBD2
j_call: TRBJ2-5
v_call: TRBV19
clone_size: few
cdr3_nt: TGTGCCAGTAGGCGCGGGGGGGAAGAGACCCAGTACTTC
cdr3_aa: CASRRGGEETQYF

d_call: TRBD1
j_call: TRBJ1-1
v_call: TRBV5-1
clone_size: .
cdr3_nt: TGCGCCAGCACGACAGGGTTTAACACTGAAGCTTTCTTT
cdr3_aa: CASTTGFNTEAFF

d_call: .
j_call: TRBJ1-2
v_call: TRBV11-3
clone_size: .
cdr3_nt: TGTGCCAGCAGCAGTCGGGTGATTGGCAGTGGCTACACCTTC
cdr3_aa: CASSSRVIGSGYTF

d_call: .
j_call: TRBJ2-7
v_call: TRBV13
clone_size: .
cdr3_nt: TGTGCCAGCAGCCGTCCGGGGGAGCAGTACTTC
cdr3_aa: CASSRPGEQYF

d_call: .
j_call: TRBJ1-5
v_call: TRBV7-9
clone_size: once
cdr3_nt: TGTGCCAGCAGCTTCGCGGGGATGGACCAGCCCCAGCATTTT
cdr3_aa: CASSFAGMDQPQHF

d_call: TRBD2
j_call: TRBJ2-3
v_call: TRBV29-1
clone_size: .
cdr3_nt: TGCAGCGTCCTACTAGCGGGGGGCCGTACAGATACGCAGTATTTT
cdr3_aa: CSVLLAGGRTDTQYF

d_call: TRBD1
j_call: TRBJ2-1
v_call: TRBV4-1
clone_size: .
cdr3_nt: TGCGCCAGCAGCCAGACAGGGGTAAATATCTACAATGAGCAGTTCTTC
cdr3_aa: CASSQTGVNIYNEQFF

d_call: TRBD1
j_call: TRBJ1-2
v_call: TRBV7-2
clone_size: .
cdr3_nt: TGTGCCAGCAGCTTTATGACAGGGTTGTATGGCTACACCTTC
cdr3_aa: CASSFMTGLYGYTF